This T cell receptor beta chain stems from a study of response to subunit inactivated influenza vaccine. Study outcomes and limitations: Each seasonal flu vaccination may recruit only limited new T cells, authors suggested.

The sample holds a few counts of this clonotype. No antigen is known for it. TCRdb ran MiXCR on the RT-PCR reads and lists one entry per CDR3 protein. The sample has approximately 170,000 distinct CDR3 sequences; 13% to 15% are singletons. This receptor was taken from a man over 45 who received an inactivated influenza vaccine. The sample was CD8+ T cells sorted from PBMCs, taken roughly 5 days after vaccination.

CDR3 sequence (DNA): TGCGCCAGCAGCCAAGTCTGGGGAGGCCCCCAGTACGAGCAGTACTTC. It is translated as CASSQVWGGPQYEQYF. The chain is built from TRBV4-3 and TRBJ2-7; maybe TRBD2 (6 bases). The CDR3 spans 16 residues. The germline V gene has CDR1 LGHNA and CDR2 YSLEER. The ends were cut back, 1 base at V and 4 bases at J, with 17 bases in the middle.